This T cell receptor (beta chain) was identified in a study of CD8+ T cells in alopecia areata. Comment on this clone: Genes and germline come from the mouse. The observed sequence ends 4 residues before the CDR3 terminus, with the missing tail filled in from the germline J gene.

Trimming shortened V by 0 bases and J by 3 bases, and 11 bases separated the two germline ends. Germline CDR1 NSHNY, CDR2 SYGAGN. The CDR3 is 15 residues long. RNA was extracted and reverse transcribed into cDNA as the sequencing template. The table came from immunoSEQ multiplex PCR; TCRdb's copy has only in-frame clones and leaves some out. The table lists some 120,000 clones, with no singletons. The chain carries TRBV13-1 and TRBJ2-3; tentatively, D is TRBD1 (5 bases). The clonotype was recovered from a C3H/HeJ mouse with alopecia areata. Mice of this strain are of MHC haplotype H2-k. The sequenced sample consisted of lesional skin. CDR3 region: CASSDGSGRAETLYF. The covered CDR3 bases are TGTGCCAGCAGTGATGGCTCAGGGAGGGCAGAA.